Listed below are T cell receptor beta chains from one sample, sequenced in a study of shared clonotypes between healthy human individuals. Assay: immunoSEQ multiplex PCR; the TCRdb copy retains only in-frame clones and omits some. This table holds roughly 2.5 million clones, around 90% found once. Sequenced sample: naive CD4+ T cells sorted from blood. The receptor source for this set is a man in his late teens or twenties in good health. Each CDR3 is given with its conserved first and last residue. D genes are given only for firm matches. The listing skips clone size in some rows; elsewhere it reads once, few, many or a size class.

d_gene: NA; abundance: once; v_gene: TRBV7-8; j_gene: TRBJ2-7; CDR3aa: CASSLVRREITSYEQYF; CDR3nt: TGTGCCAGCAGCTTAGTTAGGCGGGAAATTACATCCTACGAGCAGTACTTC
d_gene: NA; abundance: NA; v_gene: TRBV5-8; j_gene: TRBJ1-1; CDR3aa: CASSLGQAYTEAFF; CDR3nt: TGTGCCAGCAGCTTGGGTCAGGCTTACACTGAAGCTTTCTTT
d_gene: TRBD2; abundance: NA; v_gene: TRBV6-4; j_gene: TRBJ2-7; CDR3aa: CASSDRGGIRTYEQYF; CDR3nt: TGTGCCAGCAGTGACCGGGGGGGCATCCGCACCTACGAGCAGTACTTC
d_gene: TRBD1; abundance: NA; v_gene: TRBV7-9; j_gene: TRBJ1-1; CDR3aa: CASSPWPLQGKRAGTEAFF; CDR3nt: TGTGCCAGCAGCCCGTGGCCCCTACAGGGGAAGAGAGCGGGCACTGAAGCTTTCTTT
d_gene: NA; abundance: NA; v_gene: TRBV15; j_gene: TRBJ2-5; CDR3aa: CATSRDDQERETQYF; CDR3nt: TGTGCCACCAGCAGAGATGATCAGGAAAGGGAGACCCAGTACTTC
d_gene: NA; abundance: NA; v_gene: TRBV28; j_gene: TRBJ2-6; CDR3aa: CASKRGMRSGANVLTF; CDR3nt: TGTGCCAGCAAAAGGGGTATGAGGTCTGGGGCCAACGTCCTGACTTTC
d_gene: NA; abundance: NA; v_gene: TRBV21-1; j_gene: TRBJ2-1; CDR3aa: CASSKTTSGRTDEQFF; CDR3nt: TGTGCCAGCAGCAAAACGACTAGCGGGAGGACAGATGAGCAGTTCTTC
d_gene: TRBD2; abundance: NA; v_gene: TRBV7-2; j_gene: TRBJ2-1; CDR3aa: CASSFVSGSDEQFF; CDR3nt: TGTGCCAGCAGCTTTGTTAGCGGGAGCGATGAGCAGTTCTTC
d_gene: NA; abundance: once; v_gene: TRBV10-3; j_gene: TRBJ2-3; CDR3aa: CAIELGVTTNTQYF; CDR3nt: TGTGCCATCGAGTTAGGCGTAACCACCAATACGCAGTATTTT
d_gene: NA; abundance: NA; v_gene: TRBV18; j_gene: TRBJ1-3; CDR3aa: CASSREGAGNTIYF; CDR3nt: TGTGCCAGCTCCCGAGAGGGGGCTGGAAACACCATATATTTT
d_gene: NA; abundance: NA; v_gene: TRBV2; j_gene: TRBJ2-7; CDR3aa: CASSEDRSLTYEQYF; CDR3nt: TGTGCCAGCAGTGAAGACCGGTCACTTACCTACGAGCAGTACTTC
d_gene: TRBD1; abundance: NA; v_gene: TRBV6-5; j_gene: TRBJ2-7; CDR3aa: CASSPRQGAGEQYF; CDR3nt: TGTGCCAGCTCCCCGAGACAGGGGGCCGGCGAGCAGTACTTC
d_gene: NA; abundance: once; v_gene: TRBV10-1; j_gene: TRBJ2-3; CDR3aa: CASSAHHTDTQYF; CDR3nt: TGCGCCAGCAGCGCACACCACACAGATACGCAGTATTTT
d_gene: TRBD2; abundance: NA; v_gene: TRBV28; j_gene: TRBJ2-3; CDR3aa: CASSSGTSGGDTQYF; CDR3nt: TGTGCCAGCAGTTCCGGGACTAGCGGGGGAGATACGCAGTATTTT
d_gene: NA; abundance: NA; v_gene: TRBV5-6; j_gene: TRBJ2-6; CDR3aa: CASSLAGGSGANVLTF; CDR3nt: TGTGCCAGCAGCTTGGCTGGGGGGTCCGGGGCCAACGTCCTGACTTTC
d_gene: TRBD1; abundance: NA; v_gene: TRBV28; j_gene: TRBJ2-7; CDR3aa: CASNPQGAWTYEQYF; CDR3nt: TGTGCCAGCAATCCACAGGGGGCTTGGACCTACGAGCAGTACTTC
d_gene: NA; abundance: NA; v_gene: TRBV10-3; j_gene: TRBJ2-5; CDR3aa: CAISQTYQETQYF; CDR3nt: TGTGCCATCAGCCAGACCTACCAAGAGACCCAGTACTTC
d_gene: NA; abundance: once; v_gene: TRBV7-9; j_gene: TRBJ1-1; CDR3aa: CASSLRTLNTEAFF; CDR3nt: TGTGCCAGCAGCTTGCGAACACTGAACACTGAAGCTTTCTTT
d_gene: TRBD1; abundance: NA; v_gene: TRBV19; j_gene: TRBJ2-6; CDR3aa: CASSLGQGASGANVLTF; CDR3nt: TGTGCCAGTAGTCTGGGACAGGGGGCGTCTGGGGCCAACGTCCTGACTTTC
d_gene: TRBD2; abundance: NA; v_gene: TRBV19; j_gene: TRBJ2-3; CDR3aa: CASSKNRGGTDTQYF; CDR3nt: TGTGCCAGTAGTAAGAACCGGGGGGGCACAGATACGCAGTATTTT